The 19 T cell receptor beta chains below come from one sample, sequenced in a study of control samples from healthy donors and cancer patients. TCRdb's table, derived via immunoSEQ multiplex PCR, lists solely in-frame clones and lacks some. The table records fewer than 70,000 clones, more than 80% of them present only once. The specimen sequenced was PBMCs. Receptor source: a woman aged 50 to 60 with lung cancer.

The rearrangement joins TRBV5-4 to TRBJ1-1, with a tentative D call TRBD1 (5 bases). CDR3 size: 11 residues. Trimming removed 5 bases from V and 4 bases from J, with 6 bases in between. Germline CDR1 SGHNT, CDR2 YYREEE (reference sequence). The CDR3 reads CASSGGTEAFF. The CDR3 nucleotides are TGTGCCAGCAGTGGGGGCACTGAAGCTTTCTTT.

The chain joins TRBV30 to TRBJ1-1; the D gene is possibly TRBD1 (5 bases). Per the germline V gene, CDR1 is GTSNPN and CDR2 is SVGIG (reference sequence). The CDR3 consists of 19 residues. Trimming took 0 bases from V and 0 from J, leaving 23 bases between them. For the CDR3, the DNA is TGTGCCTGGAGTGTACTTTCCGACATAGGGGTAAGATTGAACACTGAAGCTTTCTTT. Its protein product is CAWSVLSDIGVRLNTEAFF.

The chain uses TRBV7-2 and TRBJ2-3; 10 positions match TRBD2. Germline V gene lookup returns CDR1 SGHTA and CDR2 FQGNSA. This CDR3 is 16 amino acids long. The trim removed 3 bases at V and 0 bases at J, leaving 3 bases unmatched. CDR3 nucleotides: TGTGCCAGCAGCTTTTCTAGCGGGGGTAGCACAGATACGCAGTATTTT. Amino acid sequence: CASSFSSGGSTDTQYF. Using reference TRBV7-2 and TRBJ2-3 for the parts outside the CDR3, the full variable domain is GAGVSQSPSNKVTEKGKDVELRCDPISGHTALYWYRQSLGQGLEFLIYFQGNSAPDKSGLPSDRFSAERTGGSVSTLTIQRTQQEDSAVYLCASSFSSGGSTDTQYFGPGTRLTVL.

This clone was detected a few times. V is TRBV18 and J is TRBJ1-1; a possible D gene is TRBD1 (6 bases). V was cut by 3 bases and J by 1 base, with 12 bases left in between. CDR3 length: 15 amino acids. Germline values: CDR1 KGHSH, CDR2 LQKENI. The CDR3 region has the DNA TGTGCCAGCTCACCCTCCGGGACACAGAACACTGAAGCTTTCTTT. Residues: CASSPSGTQNTEAFF.

V gene TRBV25-1 combines with J gene TRBJ2-5; D assignment may be TRBD1 or TRBD2 (6 bases each). V was clipped by 2 bases and J by 1 base, with 8 bases between them. This CDR3 is built from 14 residues. In germline, CDR1 is MGHDK, CDR2 SYGVNS. CDR3 amino acids: CASSEPGAQETQYF. CDR3 coding DNA: TGTGCCAGCAGTGAACCGGGGGCCCAAGAGACCCAGTACTTC.

The rearrangement uses TRBV10-3 and TRBJ1-2, with D perhaps matching TRBD1 (5 bases). V was cut by 7 bases and J by 4 bases, with 10 bases left in between. Germline V gene lookup returns CDR1 ENHRY and CDR2 SYGVKD. The CDR3 sequence is 12 residues long. This chain's CDR3 is CAITRDFYGYTF. CDR3 DNA: TGTGCCATCACCCGGGACTTCTATGGCTACACCTTC.

The V and J genes are TRBV9 and TRBJ2-1, with no clear D. V was trimmed by 0 bases and J by 0 bases, leaving 10 bases between them. The CDR3 spans 16 residues. Germline lookup yields CDR1 SGDLS and CDR2 YYNGEE. CDR3 loop: CASSVDAALSYNEQFF. The CDR3 DNA reads TGTGCCAGCAGCGTAGATGCAGCGCTCTCCTACAATGAGCAGTTCTTC.

The chain joins TRBV6-2 or TRBV6-3 to TRBJ2-7, with 7 nucleotides matching TRBD1. This CDR3 has 16 residues. Germline values: CDR1 MNHEY, CDR2 SVGEGT. V was pared by 2 bases and J by 2 bases, with 9 bases of the junction left unmatched. The CDR3 region is CASSYNRDREAYEQYF. For the CDR3, the DNA is TGTGCCAGCAGTTACAACCGAGACAGGGAAGCCTACGAGCAGTACTTC.

The chain has TRBV11-3 and TRBJ2-7; 11 bases agree with TRBD2. The V segment lost 3 bases and the J segment 2 bases; nucleotides outside the gene matches: 3. There are 15 residues in the CDR3. Looked up from germline, CDR1 is SGHNT and CDR2 is YENEEA. The CDR3 protein is CASSLETSGAYEQYF. The DNA of the CDR3 is TGTGCCAGCAGCTTGGAGACTAGCGGGGCCTACGAGCAGTACTTC.

The J gene is TRBJ2-2, the V gene TRBV19, with D hard to call. This CDR3 has 12 amino acids. V lost 3 bases and J 8 bases, leaving 7 bases between the germline ends. Germline V CDR1 and CDR2: LNHDA, SQIVND (reference sequence). The CDR3 region has the DNA TGTGCCAGTAGTATTAAGACAGGGGAGCTGTTTTTT. This gives the protein CASSIKTGELFF.

V usage is TRBV19 and J usage is TRBJ1-1; no reliable D call. The germline CDR1 and CDR2 sequences are LNHDA and SQIVND (reference sequence). Trimming pared 1 base from V and 1 base from J, leaving 10 bases between. This CDR3 has 15 amino acids. The CDR3 bases are TGTGCCAGTAGTATAGTCGGGCAGAGGAACACTGAAGCTTTCTTT. It codes for CASSIVGQRNTEAFF.

CDR3 sequence reads: CASSSLAGELFF. The CDR3 DNA reads TGTGCCAGCAGCTCCCTGGCCGGGGAGCTGTTTTTT. The chain carries TRBV7-3 and TRBJ2-2; no reliable D call. The V end was cut by 4 bases, the J end by 6 bases, with 6 bases between. CDR1 is SGHTA, CDR2 FQGTGA, per germline. The CDR3 covers 12 residues.

The J gene is TRBJ2-5, the V gene TRBV5-4; D remains ambiguous. The germline CDR1 and CDR2 sequences are SGHNT and YYREEE (reference sequence). V was shortened by 3 bases and J by 2 bases, with 11 bases between the two germline ends. CDR3 length: 14 amino acids. The CDR3 protein is CASSSPVRQETQYF. CDR3 nucleotides: TGTGCCAGCAGCTCCCCCGTCAGACAAGAGACCCAGTACTTC.

This clone was seen a few times. CDR3 sequence reads: CASSRFPDGYTF. CDR3 nucleotides: TGTGCCAGCAGCCGGTTCCCAGATGGCTACACCTTC. This chain links TRBV5-6 with TRBJ1-2, with no clear D. The germline V gene encodes CDR1 SGHDT and CDR2 YYEEEE. The length of the CDR3 is 12 residues. V was clipped by 4 bases and J by 6 bases, with 10 bases between them.

This chain connects TRBV14 to TRBJ2-5; unclear D gene. The V gene's germline CDR1 is SGHDN and CDR2 FVKESK. Trimming shortened V by 0 bases and J by 6 bases, and 5 bases separated the two germline ends. CDR3 length equals 12 residues. As DNA, the CDR3 is TGTGCCAGCAGCCAAGACCGCAAGACCCAGTACTTC. Protein product: CASSQDRKTQYF.

This rearrangement joins TRBV18 to TRBJ1-5, with a tentative D call TRBD1 (5 bases). The germline V gene has CDR1 KGHSH and CDR2 LQKENI. The CDR3 length is 14 residues. V was shortened by 4 bases and J by 2 bases, with 9 bases between the two germline ends. The CDR3 protein is CASSHLGGNQPQHF. DNA for the CDR3: TGTGCCAGCTCACACTTAGGGGGCAATCAGCCCCAGCATTTT.

The rearrangement links TRBV9 to TRBJ1-2; 7 bases agree with TRBD1. J was trimmed by 5 bases and V by 3 bases; bases with no gene match: 10. The CDR3 contains 15 residues. Per germline, CDR1 SGDLS and CDR2 YYNGEE. This chain's CDR3 is CASSGHGTELYGYTF. In DNA, the CDR3 is TGTGCCAGCAGCGGACACGGGACAGAGCTTTATGGCTACACCTTC.

This clone was detected only a few times. This chain connects TRBV27 to TRBJ2-6; a weak D match, TRBD1 (5 bases). The CDR3 contains 15 residues. Germline V lookup: CDR1 MNHEY, CDR2 SMNVEV (reference sequence). V was cut by 6 bases and J by 1 base, with 10 bases left in between. The CDR3 nucleotides read TGTGCCAGCAGGGAACAGGTTTCTGGGGCCAACGTCCTGACTTTC. Translating it yields CASREQVSGANVLTF.

The V call is TRBV7-2, the J call TRBJ2-4; 8 nucleotides line up with TRBD1. J lost 5 bases, V lost 0 bases, and 3 bases had no gene match. This CDR3 is 15 amino acids long. In germline, CDR1 is SGHTA, CDR2 FQGNSA. The CDR3 protein is CASSLAQGAQNIQYF. The CDR3 DNA sequence: TGTGCCAGCAGCTTAGCGCAGGGGGCGCAAAACATTCAGTACTTC.